This is a list of T cell receptor beta chains from one sample in a study of blood T cell repertoires in COVID-19. Some clones are missing from TCRdb's copy, which holds only in-frame ones; the method was immunoSEQ multiplex PCR. The sample contains 150,000 to 160,000 clones, 83% of which appear only once. The sample was peripheral blood. The source is a woman aged 55-69 years with COVID-19, enrolled during active disease. CDR3s include the opening cysteine and the closing phenylalanine or tryptophan. A D gene is named only where the DNA matches it firmly. Not every row has a clone size; where given, it reads once, few, many or a size class.

TRBV10-3	TRBJ1-1	16	NA	NA	CAISERPGPRGSEAFF	TGTGCCATCAGTGAGCGCCCGGGGCCGCGGGGATCTGAAGCTTTCTTT
TRBV24-1	TRBJ2-1	16	NA	TRBD1	CATSDTGTGAYNEQFF	TGTGCCACCAGTGATACCGGGACAGGGGCCTACAATGAGCAGTTCTTC
TRBV30	TRBJ1-4	13	NA	NA	CAARQALNEKLFF	TGTGCCGCTCGCCAAGCCCTTAATGAAAAACTGTTTTTT
TRBV7-9	TRBJ1-2	14	NA	NA	CASSSDRPGRGYTF	TGTGCCAGCAGCTCCGACAGGCCGGGGCGCGGCTACACCTTC
TRBV4-1	TRBJ2-1	17	NA	TRBD2	CASSQDLSAGAPGEQFF	TGCGCCAGCAGCCAAGATCTATCAGCGGGAGCACCGGGTGAGCAGTTCTTC
TRBV3-1/TRBV3-2	TRBJ2-1	16	few	TRBD2	CASSHYATSGINEQFF	TGTGCCAGCAGCCATTATGCGACTAGCGGGATAAATGAGCAGTTCTTC
TRBV11-3	TRBJ2-3	16	NA	NA	CASSLGGVPSTDTQYF	TGTGCCAGCAGCTTAGGCGGGGTACCTAGCACAGATACGCAGTATTTT
TRBV6-5	TRBJ1-5	13	NA	NA	CASILDSNQPQHF	TGTGCCAGCATTTTAGATAGCAATCAGCCCCAGCATTTT
TRBV6-5	TRBJ1-5	15	once	TRBD1	CASSTGGSGGQPQHF	TGTGCCAGCTCGACAGGGGGATCAGGGGGTCAGCCCCAGCATTTT
TRBV7-9	TRBJ2-7	16	NA	NA	CASSGVGTGLFYEQYF	TGTGCCAGCAGCGGAGTGGGGACGGGACTGTTTTACGAGCAGTACTTC
TRBV5-1	TRBJ1-1	16	NA	TRBD1	CASSPIQGGVNTEAFF	TGCGCCAGCAGCCCTATACAGGGGGGCGTGAACACTGAAGCTTTCTTT
TRBV25-1	TRBJ1-4	14	NA	NA	CASSDSGSHEKLFF	TGTGCCAGCAGTGATTCAGGGTCCCATGAAAAACTGTTTTTT
TRBV2	TRBJ1-2	15	NA	NA	CASRARGTELGGYTF	TGTGCCAGCAGGGCAAGAGGGACTGAACTAGGAGGCTACACCTTC
TRBV3-1/TRBV3-2	TRBJ1-3	14	NA	NA	CASSQAAGGNTIYF	TGTGCCAGCAGCCAAGCCGCCGGGGGAAACACCATATATTTT
TRBV19	TRBJ1-1	14	NA	NA	CASSIQGLNTEAFF	TGTGCCAGTAGTATACAGGGCCTGAACACTGAAGCTTTCTTT
TRBV5-1	TRBJ1-4	18	few	NA	CASSLDGTATATNEKLFF	TGCGCCAGCAGCTTGGATGGGACTGCCACAGCAACTAATGAAAAACTGTTTTTT
TRBV3-1/TRBV3-2	TRBJ1-4	18	few	NA	CASSQGPDFGSTNEKLFF	TGTGCCAGCAGCCAAGGCCCGGACTTCGGTTCAACTAATGAAAAACTGTTTTTT
TRBV7-6	TRBJ1-3	17	NA	NA	CASSLTDSLYSGNTIYF	TGTGCCAGCAGCTTGACGGACAGTCTGTACTCTGGAAACACCATATATTTT
TRBV7-2	TRBJ2-1	13	NA	NA	CASSPLGGYEQFF	TGTGCCAGCAGCCCATTGGGGGGATATGAGCAGTTCTTC
TRBV3-1/TRBV3-2	TRBJ1-6	14	few	NA	CASSQVSRSSPLHF	TGTGCCAGCAGCCAAGTCAGTAGGAGTTCACCCCTCCACTTT
TRBV7-6	TRBJ1-2	15	NA	TRBD1	CASSLSRDRGQGYTF	TGTGCCAGCAGCTTATCACGGGACAGGGGGCAAGGCTACACCTTC
TRBV7-3	TRBJ2-5	17	NA	NA	CASSIKSGIWSRETQYF	TGTGCCAGCAGCATAAAATCCGGGATCTGGTCGAGAGAGACCCAGTACTTC
TRBV5-1	TRBJ2-3	15	NA	TRBD2	CASSGTSSITDTQYF	TGCGCCAGCAGCGGGACTAGCTCTATCACAGATACGCAGTATTTT
TRBV18	TRBJ1-3	21	NA	NA	CASSPRGSHRAPANSGNTIYF	TGTGCCAGCTCACCACGAGGTTCCCACAGGGCGCCAGCTAACTCTGGAAACACCATATATTTT
TRBV9	TRBJ2-1	17	NA	TRBD2	CASSVVASGRARDEQFF	TGTGCCAGCAGCGTAGTGGCTAGCGGGAGGGCCCGGGATGAGCAGTTCTTC
TRBV11-2	TRBJ2-7	15	NA	TRBD1	CASSLRTGGPYEQYF	TGTGCCAGCAGCTTGAGGACAGGGGGACCCTACGAGCAGTACTTC
TRBV14	TRBJ1-2	15	NA	NA	CASSQRGGGSRGYTF	TGTGCCAGCAGCCAGAGGGGAGGGGGATCGCGGGGCTACACCTTC